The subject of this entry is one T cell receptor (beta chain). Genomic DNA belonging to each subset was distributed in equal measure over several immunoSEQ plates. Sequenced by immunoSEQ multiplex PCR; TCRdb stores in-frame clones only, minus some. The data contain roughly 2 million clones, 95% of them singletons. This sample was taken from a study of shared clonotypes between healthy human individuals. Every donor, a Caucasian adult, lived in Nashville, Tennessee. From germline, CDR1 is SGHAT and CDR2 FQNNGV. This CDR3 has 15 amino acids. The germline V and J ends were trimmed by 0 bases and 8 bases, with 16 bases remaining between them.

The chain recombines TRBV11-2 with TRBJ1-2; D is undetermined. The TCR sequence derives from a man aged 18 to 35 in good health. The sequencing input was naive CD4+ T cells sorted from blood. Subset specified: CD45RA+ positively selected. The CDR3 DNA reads TGTGCCAGCAGCTTAGATGTTTGGGGTCTGAGAGGCTACACCTTC. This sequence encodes CASSLDVWGLRGYTF.